This passage covers 21 T cell receptor beta chains from one sample sequenced in a study of blood T cells in healthy people across ages. A second PCR, run for 7 to 11 cycles, used a sample-barcoded 5' primer plus a J-beta primer mix. A single record per CDR3 protein comes from TCRdb applying MiXCR to the 5' RACE reads. The sample shows fewer than 2,000,000 distinct CDR3 sequences, more than 35% of them seen only once. The specimen sequenced was blood. The receptors derive from a human donor in good health.

The rearrangement links TRBV7-2 to TRBJ1-2; no definite D call. Trimming pared 1 base from V and 3 bases from J, leaving 9 bases between. Germline V gene sequence: CDR1 SGHTA, CDR2 FQGNSA. The CDR3 length is 14 residues. The CDR3 DNA sequence: TGTGCCAGCAGCTTAGATCTCCAGGACTATGGCTACACCTTC. It yields the protein CASSLDLQDYGYTF.

This clonotype occurred many times. V usage is TRBV6-5 and J usage is TRBJ2-5, with D maybe TRBD1 (5 bases). The germline gives CDR1 MNHEY, CDR2 SVGAGI. V was clipped by 6 bases and J by 7 bases, with 12 bases between them. The CDR3 has 12 amino acids. The CDR3 DNA is TGTGCCAGCAGACGCGAAACAGGGACCCAGTACTTC. Encoded protein: CASRRETGTQYF.

CDR3 sequence reads: CSARDRDRASPLHF. CDR3 coding DNA: TGCAGTGCTAGAGACCGGGACAGGGCTTCACCCCTCCACTTT. The V call is TRBV20-1, the J call TRBJ1-6; 9 nucleotides line up with TRBD1. The V segment lost 0 bases and the J segment 9 bases; nucleotides outside the gene matches: 3. The CDR3 runs 14 residues. Looked up from germline, CDR1 is DFQATT and CDR2 is SNEGSKA (reference sequence).

The CDR3 region has the DNA TGTGCCATCAGTGTGCGAGCAAACACTGAAGCTTTCTTT. Translating gives CAISVRANTEAFF. The J gene is TRBJ1-1, the V gene TRBV10-3; D is ambiguous. Per the germline V gene, CDR1 is ENHRY and CDR2 is SYGVKD. The CDR3 spans 13 residues. The V end was cut by 4 bases, the J end by 2 bases, with 8 bases between.

This clonotype was detected once. This sequence joins TRBV10-3 and TRBJ2-5; TRBD1 aligns across 7 bases. The J call may be incorrect, as the DNA end agrees better with TRBJ2-7. Looked up from germline, CDR1 is ENHRY and CDR2 is SYGVKD. The CDR3 totals 13 residues. The CDR3 bases are TGTGCCATCAGTGGACAGGGAGACTGCGAGCAGTACTTC. Translating gives CAISGQGDCEQYF.

This clonotype was found many times. The genes are TRBV5-1 and TRBJ2-7, with a tentative D call TRBD2 (5 bases). V was trimmed by 5 bases and J by 3 bases, leaving 12 bases between them. CDR3 length: 13 residues. Germline loops: CDR1 SGHRS, CDR2 YFSETQ. CDR3 nucleotide sequence: TGCGCCAGCAGTTCCGGGATAAACTACGAGCAGTACTTC. Encoded protein: CASSSGINYEQYF.

In its sample, this clonotype was seen a few times. Its ends do not fully match the called genes, so a read error is possible. V is TRBV7-7 and J is TRBJ2-1, with D uncertain. This CDR3 is 13 amino acids long. From germline, CDR1 is SSHAT and CDR2 FNYEAQ (reference sequence). The CDR3 is CASSLGLTNEQFF. CDR3 nucleotide sequence: TGTGCTAGCAGCTTAGGCCTAACTAATGAGCAGTTCTTC.

This clonotype was seen only a few times. V and J are TRBV5-5 and TRBJ2-1, with D possibly matching TRBD1 (5 bases). Germline V gives CDR1 SGHKS, CDR2 YYEKEE (reference sequence). The CDR3 sequence is 14 residues long. V shed 0 bases and J shed 13 bases, with 17 bases lying between them. The CDR3 nucleotides read TGTGCCAGCAGCTTGGGGGTAGGGGCAGAGACCCAGTTCTTC. It specifies CASSLGVGAETQFF.

This rearrangement joins TRBV5-1 to TRBJ1-4, with a tentative D call TRBD1 (6 bases). V dropped 4 bases and J dropped 0 bases, with 10 bases sitting between them. The CDR3 runs 15 residues. Germline CDR1 SGHRS, CDR2 YFSETQ. The DNA of the CDR3 is TGCGCCAGCAGCCCTGGACAGTCAACTAATGAAAAACTGTTTTTT. Amino acids: CASSPGQSTNEKLFF.

This chain connects TRBV2 to TRBJ2-2; tentatively, D is TRBD1 or TRBD2 (5 bases each). V lost 7 bases to trimming and J lost 5 bases, with 14 bases between them. This CDR3 region has 14 residues. Germline V gene sequence: CDR1 SNHLY, CDR2 FYNNEI. CDR3 sequence (DNA): TGTGCCAGCAACTTAGGGTGGGGGACCGGGGAGCTGTTTTTT. Translation gives CASNLGWGTGELFF.

V gene TRBV7-9 combines with J gene TRBJ2-1; TRBD1 matches 7 bases. CDR3 length: 15 amino acids. The germline gives CDR1 SEHNR, CDR2 FQNEAQ (reference sequence). Trimming removed 7 bases from V and 3 bases from J; junction bases left unmatched: 9. The chain's CDR3 is CASTLRRQGYNEQFF. CDR3 coding DNA: TGTGCCAGCACCCTTAGGAGACAGGGCTACAATGAGCAGTTCTTC. Complete variable domain (other parts from reference TRBV7-9 and TRBJ2-1): DTGVSQNPRHKITKRGQNVTFRCDPISEHNRLYWYRQTLGQGPEFLTYFQNEAQLEKSRLLSDRFSAERPKGSFSTLEIQRTEQGDSAMYLCASTLRRQGYNEQFFGPGTRLTVL.

The CDR3 DNA is TGTGCCAGCAGTTTAGTGTCGGTCAACGAGCAGTACTTC. This codes for CASSLVSVNEQYF. The chain couples TRBV12-3 or TRBV12-4 to TRBJ2-7; D is undetermined. The CDR3 runs 13 residues. V was pared by 1 base and J by 5 bases, with 9 bases between.

V gene TRBV7-9 combines with J gene TRBJ2-7; tentatively, D is TRBD2 (5 bases). Between the trimmed V and J ends, which lost 3 bases and 0 bases, there was a span of 9 bases. This CDR3 has 14 amino acids. Germline V CDR1 and CDR2: SEHNR, FQNEAQ (reference sequence). The CDR3 is CASSFGEGSYEQYF. The CDR3, as DNA: TGTGCCAGCAGCTTCGGAGAGGGCTCCTACGAGCAGTACTTC.

The rearrangement joins TRBV7-2 to TRBJ1-6, with D unresolved. Germline V CDR1 and CDR2: SGHTA, FQGNSA. The CDR3 has 17 residues. The V and J ends lost 2 bases and 5 bases respectively, with 16 bases between them. The CDR3 DNA sequence: TGTGCCAGCAGCTTAAGTTCTACCGCAGTGCATAATTCACCCCTCCACTTT. Translating gives CASSLSSTAVHNSPLHF.

CDR3 in amino acids: CAISEGPDYGYTF. The CDR3 coding sequence is TGTGCCATCAGTGAGGGGCCGGACTATGGCTACACCTTC. The chain has TRBV10-3 and TRBJ1-2; D not resolved. V shed 2 bases and J shed 3 bases, with 7 bases lying between them. Germline CDR1 ENHRY, CDR2 SYGVKD. The CDR3 extends over 13 amino acids.

The chain employs TRBV6-5 and TRBJ2-3, with a possible D match to TRBD1 (5 bases). This CDR3 has 17 residues. The germline gives CDR1 MNHEY, CDR2 SVGAGI. The ends were cut back, 2 bases at V and 6 bases at J, with 21 bases in the middle. The CDR3 DNA follows: TGTGCCAGCAGTTACCGTGCCGGCAGGGTCTATGAGGATACGCAGTATTTT. Translating it yields CASSYRAGRVYEDTQYF.

Written as DNA, the CDR3 is TGTGCCAGCAGCTTAGATAATAGGGAGACCCAGTACTTC. Residues: CASSLDNRETQYF. The rearrangement joins TRBV11-3 to TRBJ2-5; D gene unclear. The V end was cut by 0 bases, the J end by 5 bases, with 7 bases between. The germline CDR1 and CDR2 sequences are SGHNT and YENEEA. This CDR3 comprises 13 residues.

In DNA, the CDR3 is TGCGCCAGCAGCTCCGACGACGCGATATACAATGAGCAGTTCTTC. Translation: CASSSDDAIYNEQFF. The rearrangement uses TRBV5-1 and TRBJ2-1, with unresolved D. The CDR3 is made up of 15 amino acids. Trimming removed 3 bases from V and 4 bases from J, with 14 bases in between. Germline V gene sequence: CDR1 SGHRS, CDR2 YFSETQ.

The chain employs TRBV18 and TRBJ2-4, with 10 bases fitting TRBD1. The J call may be in error: the DNA end matches TRBJ2-7 better. CDR1 is KGHSH, CDR2 LQKENI, per germline. The CDR3 runs to 16 residues. CDR3 DNA: TGTGCCAGCTCACCCCCGGGACAGGGGAAATTCTACGAGCAGTACTTC. Translated, it gives CASSPPGQGKFYEQYF.

The chain links TRBV20-1 to TRBJ1-6; no firm D call. V was clipped by 6 bases and J by 14 bases, with 23 bases between them. The germline V gene has CDR1 DFQATT and CDR2 SNEGSKA (reference sequence). The CDR3 totals 14 residues. The CDR3 protein is CSASNTRATLALHF. CDR3 sequence (DNA): TGCAGTGCCTCTAATACCCGGGCCACTTTGGCCCTCCACTTT.

This clonotype was counted once. The V call is TRBV4-1, the J call TRBJ2-5, with D tentatively TRBD2 (6 bases). Trimming left V 1 base short and J 5 bases short, with 17 bases between. From germline, CDR1 is MGHRA and CDR2 YSYEKL. This CDR3 has 16 residues. The CDR3 coding sequence is TGCGCCAGCAGCCAAGGTGGGGGGTTCGGGACGGAGACCCAGTACTTC. This encodes CASSQGGGFGTETQYF.